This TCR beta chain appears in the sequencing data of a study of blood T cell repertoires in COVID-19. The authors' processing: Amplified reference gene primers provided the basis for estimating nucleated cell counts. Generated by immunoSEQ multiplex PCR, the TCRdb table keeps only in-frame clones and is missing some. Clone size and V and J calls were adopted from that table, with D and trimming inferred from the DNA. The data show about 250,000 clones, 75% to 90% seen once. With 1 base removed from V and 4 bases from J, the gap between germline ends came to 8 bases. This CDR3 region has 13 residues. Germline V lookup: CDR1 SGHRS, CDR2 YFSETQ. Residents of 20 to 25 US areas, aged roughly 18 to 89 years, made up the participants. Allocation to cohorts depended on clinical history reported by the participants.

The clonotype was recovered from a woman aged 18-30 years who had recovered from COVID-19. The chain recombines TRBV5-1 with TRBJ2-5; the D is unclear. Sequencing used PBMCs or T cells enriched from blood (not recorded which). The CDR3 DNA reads TGCGCCAGCAGCTTGATAACAGCAGAGACCCAGTACTTC. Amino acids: CASSLITAETQYF.